This entry lists 17 T cell receptor beta chains sequenced from one sample in a study of identifying expanded T cells in peripheral blood. Repertoires were generated with immunoSEQ multiplex PCR, while TCRdb's copy carries only in-frame clones and drops some. The data contain 90,000 to 110,000 clones, roughly nine tenths of them singletons. Sequenced: blood. These TCRs come from a person aged 18 to 70 in good health.

This clone is a singleton in its sample. The CDR3 DNA is TGTGCCAGCTCACCACGGACCGGGGAGCTGTTTTTT. Its protein product is CASSPRTGELFF. The rearrangement links TRBV18 to TRBJ2-2; D is ambiguous. Germline V CDR1 and CDR2: KGHSH, LQKENI. There are 12 residues in the CDR3. Trimming left V 1 base short and J 5 bases short, with 2 bases between. The full variable domain, in which reference TRBV18 and TRBJ2-2 provide the parts outside the CDR3, is NAGVMQNPRHLVRRRGQEARLRCSPMKGHSHVYWYRQLPEEGLKFMVYLQKENIIDESGMPKERFSAEFPKEGPSILRIQQVVRGDSAAYFCASSPRTGELFFGEGSRLTVL.

This clone was counted between two and nine times. The chain couples TRBV2 to TRBJ1-6; D gene uncertain. Germline values: CDR1 SNHLY, CDR2 FYNNEI. This CDR3 contains 13 residues. Trimming took 2 bases from V and 7 from J, leaving 6 bases between them. DNA of the CDR3: TGTGCCAGCAGTGAACAGACCAATTCACCCCTCCACTTT. Encoded protein: CASSEQTNSPLHF.

This clone was counted a few times. V usage is TRBV28 and J usage is TRBJ2-7; D uncertain. The germline V and J ends were trimmed by 9 bases and 0 bases, with 12 bases remaining between them. The CDR3 contains 13 residues. Looked up from germline, CDR1 is MDHEN and CDR2 is SYDVKM. The DNA for the CDR3 is TGTGCCAGTTTTGGCGAGAGCTCCTACGAGCAGTACTTC. Protein: CASFGESSYEQYF.

This clone was seen only once. This rearrangement joins TRBV5-1 to TRBJ2-3, with no clear D. Germline CDR1 reads SGHRS; CDR2 reads YFSETQ. The length of the CDR3 is 12 residues. V was shortened by 0 bases and J by 6 bases, with 5 bases between the two germline ends. As DNA, the CDR3 is TGCGCCAGCAGCTTGGATTCGGATACGCAGTATTTT. Translation: CASSLDSDTQYF. The full variable domain, with the rest looked up from reference TRBV5-1 and TRBJ2-3, is KAGVTQTPRYLIKTRGQQVTLSCSPISGHRSVSWYQQTPGQGLQFLFEYFSETQRNKGNFPGRFSGRQFSNSRSEMNVSTLELGDSALYLCASSLDSDTQYFGPGTRLTVL.

The chain couples TRBV27 to TRBJ2-1, with 7 bases aligning to TRBD1. Per germline, CDR1 MNHEY and CDR2 SMNVEV (reference sequence). The trim removed 2 bases at V and 5 bases at J, leaving 12 bases unmatched. This CDR3 contains 17 residues. The CDR3 DNA sequence: TGTGCCAGCAGTTTAGTGGCAGGGGGATGGGGTGACAATGAGCAGTTCTTC. It encodes CASSLVAGGWGDNEQFF.

The CDR3 DNA reads as TGCGCCAGCAGCTTTCACGACTATGAGCAGTTCTTC. It is translated as CASSFHDYEQFF. The chain is built from TRBV5-1 and TRBJ2-1; unclear D gene. The germline V gene encodes CDR1 SGHRS and CDR2 YFSETQ. The ends were cut back, 2 bases at V and 8 bases at J, with 8 bases in the middle. The CDR3 is 12 residues long.

The chain couples TRBV18 to TRBJ1-3; D unclear. CDR1 is KGHSH and CDR2 is LQKENI in the germline V gene. Trimming took off 3 bases at V and 1 base at J, with 7 bases between the two ends. The CDR3 has 14 amino acids. DNA for the CDR3: TGTGCCAGCTCACCGCAGGAATCTGGAAACACCATATATTTT. Encoded protein: CASSPQESGNTIYF.

The chain recombines TRBV29-1 with TRBJ2-1; D unclear. From germline, CDR1 is SQVTM and CDR2 ANQGSEA. V shed 1 base and J shed 4 bases, with 8 bases lying between them. The CDR3 totals 13 residues. The DNA for the CDR3 is TGCAGCGTTGAAGTGAGTAGATACAATGAGCAGTTCTTC. Protein product: CSVEVSRYNEQFF.

The chain has TRBV5-1 and TRBJ1-1; TRBD1 might be the D (5 bases). The CDR3 sequence is 13 residues long. Germline V gene lookup returns CDR1 SGHRS and CDR2 YFSETQ. With 6 bases removed from V and 5 bases from J, the gap between germline ends came to 14 bases. The CDR3 DNA reads TGCGCCAGCAATGGAGAGGGGCGTACTGAAGCTTTCTTT. Translation gives CASNGEGRTEAFF.

In its sample, this clone was seen once. The chain is built from TRBV30 and TRBJ2-7; no firm D call. There are 12 residues in the CDR3. The V end lost 3 bases, the J end lost 2 bases, and 8 bases lay between the germline ends. In germline, CDR1 is GTSNPN, CDR2 SVGIG (reference sequence). The CDR3 nucleotides read TGTGCCTGGAGCCTCATCCCCTACGAGCAGTACTTC. Translating it yields CAWSLIPYEQYF.

This clone was detected only a few times. V usage is TRBV29-1 and J usage is TRBJ2-1; TRBD2 matches 15 bases. CDR1 is SQVTM and CDR2 is ANQGSEA in the germline V gene. J lost 4 bases, V lost 6 bases, and 13 bases had no gene match. CDR3 length equals 18 residues. CDR3 in DNA: TGCAGCGTCAGACGCGGACTAGCGGGAGGGACTGGATACAATGAGCAGTTCTTC. Translated, it gives CSVRRGLAGGTGYNEQFF.

The CDR3 DNA follows: TGTGCCAGCAGCCAAGGGCTAGCGGTTTCCTACGAGCAGTACTTC. Protein sequence: CASSQGLAVSYEQYF. This chain links TRBV4-2 with TRBJ2-7; TRBD2 matches 7 bases. This CDR3 contains 15 residues. V gave up 1 base and J gave up 1 base; unmatched junction bases: 4. Germline lookup yields CDR1 LGHNA and CDR2 YNFKEQ.

This clone turned up a few times. The rearrangement joins TRBV28 to TRBJ2-3, with TRBD2 matching over 9 bases. J gave up 2 bases and V 7 bases, and 13 bases lay outside the gene matches. This CDR3 comprises 17 residues. The germline V gene encodes CDR1 MDHEN and CDR2 SYDVKM. CDR3 nucleotides: TGTGCCAGCACCGCCATACCGGGACTAGCTGACACAGATACGCAGTATTTT. Its translation is CASTAIPGLADTDTQYF.

This chain joins TRBV19 and TRBJ2-3, with a tentative D call TRBD2 (7 bases). The CDR3 has 15 residues. From germline, CDR1 is LNHDA and CDR2 SQIVND (reference sequence). The V gene lost 9 bases and the J gene lost 5 bases, with 21 bases spanning the gap. The CDR3 DNA is TGTGCCAGCGCTCAAACCCGGGGGGCAAAAGATACGCAGTATTTT. Protein product: CASAQTRGAKDTQYF.

The V gene is TRBV6-5, the J gene TRBJ1-1, with unresolved D. The CDR3 has 13 residues. In germline, CDR1 is MNHEY, CDR2 SVGAGI. V lost 3 bases, J lost 7 bases, and 12 bases lay in between. The CDR3: CASSYYDAIEAFF. As DNA, the CDR3 is TGTGCCAGCAGTTATTACGATGCCATTGAAGCTTTCTTT.

The chain recombines TRBV12-1 with TRBJ1-1. TRBV12-1 is a listed pseudogene. The CDR3 sequence is 14 residues long. The CDR3 spells CASSPPGMYVEAFF. As DNA, the CDR3 is TGTGCCAGCAGCCCACCGGGGATGTATGTTGAAGCTTTCTTT.

The chain links TRBV18 to TRBJ1-1, with 7 bases fitting TRBD1. The CDR3 runs to 18 residues. Trimming at V came to 0 bases and at J to 1 base, leaving 11 bases not matched to a gene. Germline V gene data show CDR1 as KGHSH and CDR2 as LQKENI. This CDR3 is CASSPPGGGGGPNTEAFF. Written as DNA, the CDR3 is TGTGCCAGCTCACCACCGGGGGGAGGAGGGGGCCCGAACACTGAAGCTTTCTTT.